This entry concerns a single TCR beta chain. The V and J ends lost 0 bases and 2 bases, in that order; junction bases with no gene match: 4. This CDR3 spans 15 amino acids. Germline CDR1 is SGHRS and CDR2 is YFSETQ. Original processing notes: Nucleated cell number was recorded as an estimate derived from reference gene primer amplification. TCRdb keeps only in-frame clones here, not all; method: immunoSEQ multiplex PCR. V, J and clone size derive from that table, while D and trimming were established from the DNA sequence. The sample shows some 180,000 clones, 83% of them seen only once. This specimen belongs to a study of blood T cell repertoires in COVID-19. Study overall: Collection of acute and convalescent COVID-19 samples took place in the United States, Italy and Spain. Sources were T cells, B-cell-depleted T cells, or PBMCs; the material itself was cDNA or gDNA.

The sequence was obtained from a woman aged 80 or older with acute or convalescent COVID-19. Sequenced: peripheral blood. The chain recombines TRBV5-1 with TRBJ1-2; 7 nucleotides line up with TRBD1. This CDR3 is CASSLAAGGNYGYTF. The CDR3 DNA is TGCGCCAGCAGCTTGGCGGCAGGGGGGAACTATGGCTACACCTTC.